Sequencing of this T cell receptor (beta chain) was carried out in a study of blood T cell repertoires in COVID-19. Across the whole study: Sites across the United States, Italy and Spain contributed samples from acute and convalescent COVID-19. Sources were T cells, B-cell-depleted T cells, or PBMCs; the material itself was cDNA or gDNA.

Original processing methods: Amplification with reference gene primers provided the estimates of nucleated cell counts. Only in-frame clones appear in the TCRdb table, and some are missing; sequencing was by immunoSEQ multiplex PCR. That table furnishes V, J and clone size, whereas the DNA furnished D and trimming. The table lists over 200,000 clones, around 90% of them singletons. CDR1 is SGHNT, CDR2 YYREEE, per germline (reference sequence). Trimming took 3 bases from V and 3 from J; bases not matched to a gene: 2. The CDR3 has 13 residues. J is TRBJ2-7 and V is TRBV5-4; 8 bases are shared with TRBD2. The source is a woman aged 25 to 39 with acute or convalescent COVID-19. The sample consisted of peripheral blood. CDR3 sequence: CASSSSGGYEQYF. The CDR3 nucleotides read TGTGCCAGCAGCTCCAGCGGGGGCTACGAGCAGTACTTC.